The TCR beta chain described here comes from a study of T cells in Graves' hyperthyroidism and ophthalmopathy (dated by TCRdb to 2018 to 2020). In terms of the full investigation: Peripheral blood samples were taken at the time of initial diagnosis, prior to any treatment. Prospective prediction of ophthalmopathy was tested in an independent validation cohort of 18 hyperthyroidism patients and 17 patients who later progressed to ophthalmopathy. The approximately 100 discovery patients were randomly split 7:3 into training and test sets. According to the paper, TCR Vbeta CDR3 sequencing was carried out on about 140 peripheral blood samples, which came from about 45 ophthalmopathy, around 75 hyperthyroidism and some 17 progressor patients. A discovery cohort of 95 to 100 patients, 43 with Graves' ophthalmopathy and 57 with stable Graves' hyperthyroidism, was used to find distinguishing TCR V-J signatures. The study also compared thyroid tissue and blood T-cell repertoires from a handful of Graves' hyperthyroidism patients. After blood sampling, hyperthyroidism patients were treated with methimazole at a starting dose of 30 mg daily, and ophthalmopathy patients were treated with high-dose intravenous methylprednisolone. Broad study findings and their caveats: A model built on a 13 V-J signature distinguished ophthalmopathy from stable hyperthyroidism, reaching roughly 88% sensitivity and approximately 83% specificity in cross-validation and 80%/75% in testing. Most expanded thyroid clonotypes (frequency above 0.001) were also found in blood, which suggests that blood repertoires may mirror thyroid immune responses. No statistical method was used to set the sample size in advance, and investigators knew the group allocation. In validation, the model predicted progression to ophthalmopathy with approximately 71% sensitivity and about 72% specificity, a median of roughly seven months before onset.

TCR beta CDR3 regions were amplified from RNA transcripts. The first round of RT-PCR for the TCR CDR3 was performed with the HTBI primer set and the Qiagen OneStep RT-PCR kit. A second multiplex PCR round built the libraries, followed by size selection and purification. The libraries were sequenced on an Illumina HiSeq2000 using paired-end 100 bp reads. In the original analysis: SOAPnuke was used to process the raw data, with reads discarded if the reads contained adapters or uncalled bases, had a mean Phred below 15, or lacked an exact constant-primer or identifier match. COPE v1.2.5 was used to merge the high-quality paired reads, and each unique nucleotide sequence was defined as a clonotype. Clonotypes were aligned to IMGT TRBV, TRBD and TRBJ reference segments using MiTCR v1.1. The analysis was restricted to V-J combinations with a frequency above 0.0001, which together covered 99% to 99.2% of the repertoires. A TCS score was defined as the ratio between F50 (clonal expansion) and ExV (chaos), using BLOSUM62-based TCRdist between CDR3 peptides within each V-J. Welch's t-statistics and random forest reduced roughly 540 V-J features to roughly 13, which were used in a naive Bayes classifier (R e1071). Clones were called with MiXCR by TCRdb after fastp trimmed the public reads at Q25, and only in-frame beta chains were retained. Each CDR3 protein appears once, grouped with its most common genes and DNA. TCRdb, rather than the study authors, made the V and J calls. A total of 340,000 or so distinct CDR3 sequences appear in this sample, roughly 17% of them only once. The ten largest clonotypes hold roughly a third of the sample.

The CDR3, from cysteine to phenylalanine, totals 15 residues. Only the CDR3 region is kept as DNA, spanning 45 bases read in frame from base 1. Sequences SGHKS (CDR1) and YYEKEE (CDR2) are obtained from the germline V gene (reference sequence). Relative to germline, V is 3 bases shorter and J is 7 bases shorter, with 20 bases between their ends. Graves' hyperthyroidism was defined as stable when no progression to ophthalmopathy occurred over 18 months of follow-up. The hyperthyroidism patients were between 18 and 65 years old and newly diagnosed, with a disease duration of less than 2 months. Exclusion was applied to patients with uncontrolled infections, other autoimmune diseases, pregnancy or lactation. Clinical symptoms, serum thyroxine and TRAb, thyroid ultrasound, and orbital computed tomography formed the basis for the diagnoses. Ficoll-Paque density gradient centrifugation was used to isolate PBMCs from approximately 10 ml of fresh peripheral blood. Total RNA was extracted with Trizol reagent, and quality was checked on an Agilent 2100 Bioanalyzer.

Many counts were recorded for this clonotype. Its antigen is still unknown. Nothing much larger sits one base from this clone, and base qualities are not available. The receptor was isolated from a man younger than 45 with Graves' hyperthyroidism. Sequenced material: blood. The sequence joins TRBV5-5 to TRBJ2-7; a tentative D call is TRBD1 (6 bases match). The nucleotide sequence is TGTGCCAGCAGCTCGGTTGACCCTTCAAGGGGGGAGCAGTACTTC. This gives the protein CASSSVDPSRGEQYF.